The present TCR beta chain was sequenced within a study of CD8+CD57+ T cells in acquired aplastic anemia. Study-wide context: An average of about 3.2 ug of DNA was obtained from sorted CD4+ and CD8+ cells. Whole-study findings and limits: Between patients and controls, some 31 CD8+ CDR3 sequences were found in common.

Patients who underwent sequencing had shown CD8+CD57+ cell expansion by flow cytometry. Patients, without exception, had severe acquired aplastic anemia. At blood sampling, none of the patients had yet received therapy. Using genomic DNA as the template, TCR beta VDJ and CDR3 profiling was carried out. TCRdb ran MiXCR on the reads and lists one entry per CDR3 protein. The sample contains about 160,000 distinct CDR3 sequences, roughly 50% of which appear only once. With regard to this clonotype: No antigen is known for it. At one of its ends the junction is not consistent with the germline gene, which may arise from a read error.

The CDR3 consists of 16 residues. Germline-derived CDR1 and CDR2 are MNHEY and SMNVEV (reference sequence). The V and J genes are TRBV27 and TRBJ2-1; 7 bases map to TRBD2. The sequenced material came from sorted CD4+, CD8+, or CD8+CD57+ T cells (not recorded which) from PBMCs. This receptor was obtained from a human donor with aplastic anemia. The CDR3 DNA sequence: TGTGCCAGCAGTCTATCCGCTGTAGCGGGCATAAATGAGCAGTTCTTC. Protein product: CASSLSAVAGINEQFF.